The 23 T cell receptor beta chains below all came from one sample that was sequenced in a study of blood T cell repertoires in COVID-19. Here immunoSEQ multiplex PCR was the method, and the copy in TCRdb shows in-frame clones only, minus some. The table has about 97,000 clones, over 75% seen once. Material: peripheral blood. The receptor set was obtained from a human donor in a cohort sampled during active COVID-19.

The gene calls are TRBV3-1 (or the pseudogene TRBV3-2) and TRBJ2-5; possibly TRBD1 for D (5 bases). Trimming cost V 4 bases and J 3 bases, with 12 bases left between them. CDR1 and CDR2 (germline): LGHDT, YNNKEL (reference sequence). The CDR3 consists of 14 residues. The chain's CDR3 is CASSPLTREETQYF. The CDR3 DNA sequence: TGTGCCAGCAGCCCGTTGACCAGGGAAGAGACCCAGTACTTC.

V gene TRBV7-9 combines with J gene TRBJ1-1; D is ambiguous. The CDR3 consists of 13 residues. Germline V gene sequence: CDR1 SEHNR, CDR2 FQNEAQ (reference sequence). Between the trimmed V and J ends, which lost 3 bases and 0 bases, there was a span of 5 bases. The CDR3 protein is CASSFLVNTEAFF. For the CDR3, the DNA is TGTGCCAGCAGCTTTTTAGTGAACACTGAAGCTTTCTTT.

The chain links TRBV7-2 to TRBJ2-7; D is perhaps TRBD2 (6 bases). V was pared by 4 bases and J by 2 bases, with 12 bases between. The CDR3 has 14 amino acids. From germline, CDR1 is SGHTA and CDR2 FQGNSA. CDR3 DNA: TGTGCCAGCAGCTCCTCTGGAGGGCCCTACGAGCAGTACTTC. Its protein is CASSSSGGPYEQYF.

The chain uses TRBV5-1 and TRBJ2-7; 8 bases are shared with TRBD2. The CDR3 length is 15 residues. The junction had 11 bases not matched to a gene; V was cut back by 4 bases and J by 5 bases. CDR1 and CDR2 (germline): SGHRS, YFSETQ. The CDR3 sequence is CASSPGTRRAHEQYF. The CDR3 DNA follows: TGCGCCAGCAGCCCGGGGACTAGACGGGCCCACGAGCAGTACTTC.

This chain links TRBV7-3 with TRBJ2-2, with D unclear. CDR1 is SGHTA and CDR2 is FQGTGA in the germline V gene. This CDR3 has 14 residues. The germline V and J ends were trimmed by 2 bases and 4 bases, with 8 bases remaining between them. CDR3 DNA sequence: TGTGCCAGCAGCTTAGGCCCAATCACCGGGGAGCTGTTTTTT. This codes for CASSLGPITGELFF.

The rearrangement uses TRBV18 and TRBJ2-1; 11 bases agree with TRBD2. V lost 3 bases and J lost 7; bases outside the gene matches: 8. The germline V gene encodes CDR1 KGHSH and CDR2 LQKENI. The CDR3 spans 16 residues. As DNA, the CDR3 is TGTGCCAGCTCACCCCCGGGGCTAGCGGGGGGTAATGAGCAGTTCTTC. Protein sequence: CASSPPGLAGGNEQFF. The whole variable domain, filled in from reference TRBV18 and TRBJ2-1, reads NAGVMQNPRHLVRRRGQEARLRCSPMKGHSHVYWYRQLPEEGLKFMVYLQKENIIDESGMPKERFSAEFPKEGPSILRIQQVVRGDSAAYFCASSPPGLAGGNEQFFGPGTRLTVL.

The chain uses TRBV27 and TRBJ2-3, with TRBD1 identical over 7 bases. CDR1 and CDR2 (germline): MNHEY, SMNVEV (reference sequence). V lost 0 bases to trimming and J lost 13 bases; unmatched junction nucleotides: 13. This CDR3 has 15 residues. CDR3 sequence (DNA): TGTGCCAGCAGTTTATCGCCCTCCCGGGACAGTAAAAAGTATTTT. It specifies CASSLSPSRDSKKYF.

The sample holds a few counts of this clone. The V gene is TRBV5-1, the J gene TRBJ2-3; TRBD2 might be the D (5 bases). With 0 bases removed from V and 6 bases from J, the gap between germline ends came to 11 bases. There are 14 residues in the CDR3. Per the germline V gene, CDR1 is SGHRS and CDR2 is YFSETQ. CDR3 sequence reads: CASSLAWGADTQYF. The CDR3 nucleotides are TGCGCCAGCAGCTTGGCCTGGGGAGCCGATACGCAGTATTTT.

The V call is TRBV7-3, the J call TRBJ1-1; D gene uncertain. The CDR3 spans 18 residues. Deletions cut 1 base from V and 0 bases from J, with 18 bases between. Per germline, CDR1 SGHTA and CDR2 FQGTGA. The CDR3 sequence: CASSLMETEPPMNTEAFF. For the CDR3, the DNA is TGTGCCAGCAGCTTAATGGAGACGGAGCCCCCTATGAACACTGAAGCTTTCTTT.

This rearrangement joins TRBV3-1 (or the pseudogene TRBV3-2) to TRBJ1-1, with D perhaps TRBD1 (5 bases). Trimming took off 0 bases at V and 4 bases at J, with 15 bases between the two ends. Looked up from germline, CDR1 is LGHDT and CDR2 is YNNKEL (reference sequence). The CDR3 contains 16 residues. The CDR3 DNA reads TGTGCCAGCAGCCAAGATGTCTGGGGGGGGGTCACTGAAGCTTTCTTT. Protein product: CASSQDVWGGVTEAFF.

The V call is TRBV4-3, the J call TRBJ2-7, with D possibly being TRBD2 (6 bases). The germline V gene has CDR1 LGHNA and CDR2 YSLEER. The CDR3 spans 15 residues. V was pared by 0 bases and J by 5 bases, with 14 bases between. This chain's CDR3 is CASSQEGGGINEQYF. As DNA, the CDR3 is TGCGCCAGCAGCCAAGAGGGGGGAGGTATTAACGAGCAGTACTTC.

The chain recombines TRBV6-2 or TRBV6-3 with TRBJ2-1; D is perhaps TRBD2 (6 bases). The CDR3 extends over 14 amino acids. The V gene's germline CDR1 is MNHEY and CDR2 SVGEGT. With 2 bases removed from V and 9 bases from J, the gap between germline ends came to 14 bases. CDR3 nucleotides: TGTGCCAGCAGTTACGCGGGACTCTATCTTGAGCAGTTCTTC. This sequence encodes CASSYAGLYLEQFF.

CDR3 sequence reads: CASSSLGRSSYEQYF. Here the CDR3 DNA reads TGTGCCAGCAGCTCCCTTGGTCGCAGCTCCTACGAGCAGTACTTC. The chain is built from TRBV28 and TRBJ2-7; D gene uncertain. The V end was cut by 6 bases, the J end by 0 bases, with 15 bases between. The CDR3 is made up of 15 amino acids. Germline values: CDR1 MDHEN, CDR2 SYDVKM.

The chain combines TRBV7-6 with TRBJ1-1; no clear D gene. V lost 7 bases and J 7 bases, leaving 16 bases between the germline ends. Germline V CDR1 and CDR2: SGHVS, FNYEAQ. CDR3 length: 13 residues. The CDR3 loop reads CASTLSGIGEAFF. In DNA form, the CDR3 reads TGTGCCAGCACCCTCTCCGGGATCGGTGAAGCTTTCTTT.

The V gene is TRBV13, the J gene TRBJ1-2, with 12 bases aligning to TRBD1. Trimming removed 4 bases from V and 4 bases from J; junction bases left unmatched: 4. The V gene's germline CDR1 is PRHDT and CDR2 FYEKMQ (reference sequence). The CDR3 runs to 15 residues. The CDR3 DNA is TGTGCCAGCAGCTGGGGGACAGGGGGCGGCTATGGCTACACCTTC. Translated: CASSWGTGGGYGYTF.

DNA for the CDR3: TGTGCCAGCAGTGGCCCGAGGGGGCGGCAAGAGACCCAGTACTTC. Translated: CASSGPRGRQETQYF. The chain couples TRBV2 to TRBJ2-5; 7 nucleotides line up with TRBD1. Germline V gene data show CDR1 as SNHLY and CDR2 as FYNNEI. The length of the CDR3 is 15 residues. The V gene end was trimmed by 4 bases and the J gene end by 2 bases; junction bases not matched to a gene: 7.

The chain is built from TRBV7-3 and TRBJ2-1, with a tentative D call TRBD2 (6 bases). This CDR3 contains 16 residues. In germline, CDR1 is SGHTA, CDR2 FQGTGA. V was shortened by 1 base and J by 0 bases, with 10 bases between the two germline ends. CDR3 amino acids: CASSLSGDASYNEQFF. The CDR3 DNA sequence: TGTGCCAGCAGCTTAAGCGGGGATGCCTCCTACAATGAGCAGTTCTTC. Full variable domain (remainder filled in from reference TRBV7-3 and TRBJ2-1): GAGVSQTPSNKVTEKGKYVELRCDPISGHTALYWYRQSLGQGPEFLIYFQGTGAADDSGLPNDRFFAVRPEGSVSTLKIQRTERGDSAVYLCASSLSGDASYNEQFFGPGTRLTVL.

The J gene is TRBJ2-1, the V gene TRBV4-3, with 7 bases aligning to TRBD1. V lost 2 bases to trimming and J lost 0 bases; unmatched junction nucleotides: 10. Germline V gene sequence: CDR1 LGHNA, CDR2 YSLEER. The CDR3 covers 18 residues. DNA for the CDR3: TGCGCCAGCAGCCAAACTACCACCGCAGGGGGCTCCTACAATGAGCAGTTCTTC. This codes for CASSQTTTAGGSYNEQFF.

The V call is TRBV27, the J call TRBJ2-7; 7 bases are a match to TRBD1. Germline loops: CDR1 MNHEY, CDR2 SMNVEV (reference sequence). V dropped 3 bases and J dropped 7; count of bases not matched to a gene: 6. CDR3 length: 13 amino acids. This CDR3 is CASSFDRAREQYF. Here the CDR3 DNA reads TGTGCCAGCAGTTTCGACAGGGCTAGGGAGCAGTACTTC.

This clone was detected once. The V call is TRBV9, the J call TRBJ2-7; 7 bases fit TRBD2. Trimming cost V 1 base and J 4 bases; bases outside gene matches: 5. CDR3 length: 14 amino acids. From germline, CDR1 is SGDLS and CDR2 YYNGEE. CDR3 sequence reads: CASSVSAGIYEQYF. CDR3 sequence (DNA): TGTGCCAGCAGCGTATCAGCGGGGATATACGAGCAGTACTTC.

V gene TRBV28 combines with J gene TRBJ1-5, with D tentatively TRBD1 (6 bases). V was shortened by 3 bases and J by 4 bases, with 10 bases between the two germline ends. The CDR3 runs to 14 residues. Germline V gives CDR1 MDHEN, CDR2 SYDVKM. The CDR3 is CASSFGQQNQPQHF. In DNA, the CDR3 is TGTGCCAGCAGTTTCGGACAGCAGAATCAGCCCCAGCATTTT.

J is TRBJ2-4 and V is TRBV7-2; possible D gene TRBD2, 5 bases. V was trimmed by 1 base and J by 8 bases, leaving 12 bases between them. The CDR3 is 14 residues long. CDR1 is SGHTA and CDR2 is FQGNSA in the germline V gene. This CDR3 is CASSLGGRTYIQYF. For the CDR3, the DNA is TGTGCCAGCAGCTTAGGAGGCAGGACTTACATTCAGTACTTC.

The chain links TRBV6-6 to TRBJ1-5; 7 bases are shared with TRBD1. There are 13 residues in the CDR3. Germline V CDR1 and CDR2: MNHNY, SVGAGI (reference sequence). The junction had 8 bases not matched to a gene; V was cut back by 5 bases and J by 10 bases. CDR3: CASSIRTGVPQHF. DNA for the CDR3: TGTGCCAGCAGTATCCGGACAGGCGTTCCCCAGCATTTT.